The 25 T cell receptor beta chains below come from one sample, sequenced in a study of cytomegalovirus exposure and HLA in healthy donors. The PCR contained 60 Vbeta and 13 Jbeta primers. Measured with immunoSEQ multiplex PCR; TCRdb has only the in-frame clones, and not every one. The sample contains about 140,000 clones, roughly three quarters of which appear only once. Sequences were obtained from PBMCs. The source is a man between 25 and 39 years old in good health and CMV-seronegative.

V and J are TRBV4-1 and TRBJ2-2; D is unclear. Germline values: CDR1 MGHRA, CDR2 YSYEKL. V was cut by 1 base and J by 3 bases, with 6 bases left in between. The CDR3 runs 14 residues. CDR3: CASSQVQDTGELFF. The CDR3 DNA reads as TGCGCCAGCAGCCAAGTGCAGGACACCGGGGAGCTGTTTTTT.

The CDR3, as DNA: TGTGCCAGCAGCGTGGGACTAGCGGGAGGGATGGGTGAGCAGTTCTTC. Translated: CASSVGLAGGMGEQFF. The chain employs TRBV9 and TRBJ2-1; TRBD2 matches at 16 bases. The V gene's germline CDR1 is SGDLS and CDR2 YYNGEE. The CDR3 is made up of 16 amino acids. J lost 9 bases, V lost 2 bases, and 5 bases had no gene match.

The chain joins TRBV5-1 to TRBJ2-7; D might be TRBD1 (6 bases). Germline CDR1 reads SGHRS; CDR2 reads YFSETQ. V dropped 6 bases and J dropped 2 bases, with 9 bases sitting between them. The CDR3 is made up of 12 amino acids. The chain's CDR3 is CASKQGPYEQYF. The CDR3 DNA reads TGCGCCAGCAAACAGGGACCCTACGAGCAGTACTTC.

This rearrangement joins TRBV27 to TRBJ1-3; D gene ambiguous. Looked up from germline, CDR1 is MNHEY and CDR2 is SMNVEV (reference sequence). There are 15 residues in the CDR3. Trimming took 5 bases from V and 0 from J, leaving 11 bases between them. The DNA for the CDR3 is TGTGCCAGCAGTAGGGAGGGTTACTCTGGAAACACCATATATTTT. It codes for CASSREGYSGNTIYF.

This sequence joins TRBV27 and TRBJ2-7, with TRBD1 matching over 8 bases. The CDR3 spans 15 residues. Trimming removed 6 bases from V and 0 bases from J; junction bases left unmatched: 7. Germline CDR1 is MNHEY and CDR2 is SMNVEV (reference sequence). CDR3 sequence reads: CASRSGQGISYEQYF. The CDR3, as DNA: TGTGCCAGCAGAAGCGGACAGGGAATCTCCTACGAGCAGTACTTC.

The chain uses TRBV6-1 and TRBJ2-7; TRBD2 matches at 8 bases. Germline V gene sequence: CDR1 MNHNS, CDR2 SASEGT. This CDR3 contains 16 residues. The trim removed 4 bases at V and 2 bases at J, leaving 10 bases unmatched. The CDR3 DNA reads TGTGCCAGCAGTGTCACACTAGCGGAGGTGGCCTACGAGCAGTACTTC. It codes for CASSVTLAEVAYEQYF.

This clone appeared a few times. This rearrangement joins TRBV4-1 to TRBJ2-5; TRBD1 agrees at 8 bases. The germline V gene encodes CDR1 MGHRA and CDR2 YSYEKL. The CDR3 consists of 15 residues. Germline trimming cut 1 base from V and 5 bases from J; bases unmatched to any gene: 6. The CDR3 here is CASSQAPGGTETQYF. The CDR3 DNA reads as TGCGCCAGCAGCCAAGCCCCAGGGGGCACGGAGACCCAGTACTTC.

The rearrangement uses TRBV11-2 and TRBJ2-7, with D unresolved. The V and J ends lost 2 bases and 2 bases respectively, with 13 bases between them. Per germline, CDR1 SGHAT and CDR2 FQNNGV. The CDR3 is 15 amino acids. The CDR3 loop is CASSLQDFRTYEQYF. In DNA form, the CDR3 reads TGTGCCAGCAGCTTACAAGATTTCAGGACCTACGAGCAGTACTTC.

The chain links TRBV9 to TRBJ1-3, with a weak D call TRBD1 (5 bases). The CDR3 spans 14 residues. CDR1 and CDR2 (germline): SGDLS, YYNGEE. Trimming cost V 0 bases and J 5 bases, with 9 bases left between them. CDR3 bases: TGTGCCAGCAGCGTAGGTGCAGGGCGAAACACCATATATTTT. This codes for CASSVGAGRNTIYF.

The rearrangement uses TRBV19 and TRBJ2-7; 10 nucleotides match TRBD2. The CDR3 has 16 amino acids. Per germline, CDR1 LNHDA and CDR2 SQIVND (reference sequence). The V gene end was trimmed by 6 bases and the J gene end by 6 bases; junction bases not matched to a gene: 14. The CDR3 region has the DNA TGTGCCAGTAGCGGGACTAGCGATCCATCCCTTATCGAGCAGTACTTC. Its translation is CASSGTSDPSLIEQYF. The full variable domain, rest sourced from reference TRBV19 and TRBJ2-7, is DGGITQSPKYLFRKEGQNVTLSCEQNLNHDAMYWYRQDPGQGLRLIYYSQIVNDFQKGDIAEGYSVSREKKESFPLTVTSAQKNPTAFYLCASSGTSDPSLIEQYFGPGTRLTVT.

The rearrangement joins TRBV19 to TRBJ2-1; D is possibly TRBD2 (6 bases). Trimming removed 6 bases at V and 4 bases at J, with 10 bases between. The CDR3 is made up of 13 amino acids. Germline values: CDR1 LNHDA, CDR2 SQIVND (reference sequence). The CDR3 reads CASRRDSYNEQFF. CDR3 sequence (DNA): TGTGCCAGTAGGCGGGACTCATACAATGAGCAGTTCTTC.

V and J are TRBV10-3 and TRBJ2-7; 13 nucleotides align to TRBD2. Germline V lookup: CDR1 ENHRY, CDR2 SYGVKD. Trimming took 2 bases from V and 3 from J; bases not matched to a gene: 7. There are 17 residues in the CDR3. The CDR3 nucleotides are TGTGCCATCAGTGAGCCCCTGGGACTAGCGGGGTTCTACGAGCAGTACTTC. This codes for CAISEPLGLAGFYEQYF.

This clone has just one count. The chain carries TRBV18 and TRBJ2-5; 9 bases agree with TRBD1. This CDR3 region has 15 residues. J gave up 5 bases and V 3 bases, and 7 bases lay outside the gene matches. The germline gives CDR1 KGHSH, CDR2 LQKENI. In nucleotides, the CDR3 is TGTGCCAGCTCACCGCTACTGGGACAGGGCGAGACCCAGTACTTC. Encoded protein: CASSPLLGQGETQYF.

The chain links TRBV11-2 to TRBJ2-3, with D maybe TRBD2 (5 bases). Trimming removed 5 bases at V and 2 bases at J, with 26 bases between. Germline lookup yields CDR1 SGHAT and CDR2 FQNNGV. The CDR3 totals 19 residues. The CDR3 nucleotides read TGTGCCAGCAGCCCACACTCCCGACTACCCCTCCGCAACACAGATACGCAGTATTTT. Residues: CASSPHSRLPLRNTDTQYF.

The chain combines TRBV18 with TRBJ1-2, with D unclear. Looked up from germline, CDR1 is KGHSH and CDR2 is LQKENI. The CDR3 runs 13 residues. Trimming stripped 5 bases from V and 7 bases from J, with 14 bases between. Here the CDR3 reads CASSAQRSIGYTF. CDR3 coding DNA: TGTGCCAGCTCAGCACAGAGGAGTATTGGCTACACCTTC.

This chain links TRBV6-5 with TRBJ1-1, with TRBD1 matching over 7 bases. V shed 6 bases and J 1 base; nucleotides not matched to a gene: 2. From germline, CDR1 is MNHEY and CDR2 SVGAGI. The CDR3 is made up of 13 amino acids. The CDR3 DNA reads TGTGCCAGCAGACAGGGGACGAACACTGAAGCTTTCTTT. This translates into CASRQGTNTEAFF.

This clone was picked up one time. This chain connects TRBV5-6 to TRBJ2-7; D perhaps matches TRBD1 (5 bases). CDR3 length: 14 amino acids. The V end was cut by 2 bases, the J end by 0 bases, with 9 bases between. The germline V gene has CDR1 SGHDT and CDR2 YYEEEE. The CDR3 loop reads CASSFQDTSYEQYF. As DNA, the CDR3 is TGTGCCAGCAGCTTCCAGGACACCTCCTACGAGCAGTACTTC. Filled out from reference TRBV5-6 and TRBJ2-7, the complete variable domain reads DAGVTQSPTHLIKTRGQQVTLRCSPKSGHDTVSWYQQALGQGPQFIFQYYEEEERQRGNFPDRFSGHQFPNYSSELNVNALLLGDSALYLCASSFQDTSYEQYFGPGTRLTVT.

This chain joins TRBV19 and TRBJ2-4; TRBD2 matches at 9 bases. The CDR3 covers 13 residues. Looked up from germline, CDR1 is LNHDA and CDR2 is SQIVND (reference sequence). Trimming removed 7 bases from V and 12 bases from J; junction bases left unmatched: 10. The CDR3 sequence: CASKGLAGTGQYF. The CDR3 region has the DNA TGTGCCAGTAAGGGGCTAGCGGGGACGGGTCAGTACTTC.

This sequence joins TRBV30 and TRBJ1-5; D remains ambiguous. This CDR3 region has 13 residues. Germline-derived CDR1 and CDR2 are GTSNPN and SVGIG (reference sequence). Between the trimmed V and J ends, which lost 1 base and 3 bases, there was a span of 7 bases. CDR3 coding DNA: TGTGCCTGGAGTGGCGTAAACAATCAGCCCCAGCATTTT. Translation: CAWSGVNNQPQHF.

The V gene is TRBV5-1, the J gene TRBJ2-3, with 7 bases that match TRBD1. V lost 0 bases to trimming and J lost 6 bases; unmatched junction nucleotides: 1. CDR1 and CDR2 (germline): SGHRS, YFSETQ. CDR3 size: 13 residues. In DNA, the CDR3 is TGCGCCAGCAGCTTGGAGGGGGCGGATACGCAGTATTTT. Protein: CASSLEGADTQYF.

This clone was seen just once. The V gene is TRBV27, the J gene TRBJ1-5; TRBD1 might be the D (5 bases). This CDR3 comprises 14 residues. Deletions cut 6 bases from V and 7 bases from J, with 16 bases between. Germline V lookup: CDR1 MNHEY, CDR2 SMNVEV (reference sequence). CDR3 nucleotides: TGTGCCAGCAGCATTGGGGGGATCGGGCAGCCCCAGCATTTT. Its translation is CASSIGGIGQPQHF.

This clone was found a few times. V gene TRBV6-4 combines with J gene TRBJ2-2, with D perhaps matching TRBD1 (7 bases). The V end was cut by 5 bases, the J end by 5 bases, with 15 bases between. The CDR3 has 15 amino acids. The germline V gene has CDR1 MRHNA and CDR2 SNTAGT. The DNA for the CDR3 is TGTGCCAGCAGTTCCGGACAGGAGGGTACCGGGGAGCTGTTTTTT. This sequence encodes CASSSGQEGTGELFF.

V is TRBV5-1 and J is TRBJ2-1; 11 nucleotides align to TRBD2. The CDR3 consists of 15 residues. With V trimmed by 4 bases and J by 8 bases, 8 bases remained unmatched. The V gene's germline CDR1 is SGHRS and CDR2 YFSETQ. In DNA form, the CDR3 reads TGCGCCAGCAGCACTAGCGGGAGTGATTTGGATGAGCAGTTCTTC. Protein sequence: CASSTSGSDLDEQFF.

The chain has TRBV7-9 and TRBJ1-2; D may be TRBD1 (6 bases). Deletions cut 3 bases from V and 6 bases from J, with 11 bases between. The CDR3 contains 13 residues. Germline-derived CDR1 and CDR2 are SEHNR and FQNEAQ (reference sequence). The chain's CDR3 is CASSLSGDDGYTF. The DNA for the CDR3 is TGTGCCAGCAGCTTGTCAGGGGACGATGGCTACACCTTC.

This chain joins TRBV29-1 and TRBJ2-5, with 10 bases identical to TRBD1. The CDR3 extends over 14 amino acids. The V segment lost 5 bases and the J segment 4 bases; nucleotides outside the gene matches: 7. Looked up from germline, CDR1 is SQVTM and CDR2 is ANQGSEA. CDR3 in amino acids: CSVSRRQGAETQYF. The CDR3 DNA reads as TGCAGCGTTTCTCGGAGACAGGGGGCAGAGACCCAGTACTTC.